One and the same sample provided the 24 T cell receptor beta chains below, sequenced in a study of blood T cells in healthy people across ages. Through a sample-barcoded 5' primer and a J-beta primer mix, a second PCR was run for about 6 to 11 cycles. One entry per CDR3 protein, called by TCRdb with MiXCR from the 5' RACE reads. In the table there are fewer than 750,000 distinct CDR3 sequences, 40% to 65% of which are singletons. Sample: blood. Receptors originate from a woman aged 80 or older in good health.

V gene TRBV10-3 combines with J gene TRBJ2-1; no clear D. The CDR3 sequence is 12 residues long. The ends were cut back, 3 bases at V and 3 bases at J, with 3 bases in the middle. CDR1 is ENHRY, CDR2 SYGVKD, per germline. For the CDR3, the DNA is TGTGCCATCAGTGAAAACTACAATGAGCAGTTCTTC. This encodes CAISENYNEQFF.

This clonotype was detected many times. The chain employs TRBV30 and TRBJ2-5; weak D call: TRBD2 (6 bases). Germline V gives CDR1 GTSNPN, CDR2 SVGIG (reference sequence). The CDR3 totals 11 residues. V lost 0 bases, J lost 9 bases, and 8 bases lay in between. CDR3: CAWSVLAAQYF. In nucleotides, the CDR3 is TGTGCCTGGAGTGTACTAGCCGCCCAGTACTTC. The full variable domain, its missing parts supplied by reference TRBV30 and TRBJ2-5, is SQTIHQWPATLVQPVGSPLSLECTVEGTSNPNLYWYRQAAGRGLQLLFYSVGIGQISSEVPQNLSASRPQDRQFILSSKKLLLSDSGFYLCAWSVLAAQYFGPGTRLLVL.

This clonotype was recorded once. This may come from a read error, since a much larger clone is one base off. The chain combines TRBV5-1 with TRBJ2-5; 8 bases are a match to TRBD2. V lost 1 base and J lost 5; bases outside the gene matches: 10. The CDR3 has 16 amino acids. The germline V gene encodes CDR1 SGHRS and CDR2 YFSETQ. Here the CDR3 reads CASSLHTTSELETQYF. The CDR3 DNA reads TGCGCCAGCAGCTTGCACACGACTAGCGAGCTTGAGACCCAGTACTTC.

Turning to this clonotype: This clone may be a read error of a much larger clone one base away. The chain couples TRBV20-1 to TRBJ2-7; D may be TRBD2 (6 bases). V gave up 5 bases and J gave up 4 bases, with 9 bases separating them. Germline V CDR1 and CDR2: DFQATT, SNEGSKA (reference sequence). The CDR3 is 11 amino acids. Here the CDR3 reads CSAGDWYEQYF. DNA for the CDR3: TGCAGTGCTGGGGACTGGTACGAGCAGTACTTC.

The chain employs TRBV29-1 and TRBJ1-2, with D possibly matching TRBD1 (5 bases). The CDR3 is 14 amino acids. Germline V gene lookup returns CDR1 SQVTM and CDR2 ANQGSEA. V was clipped by 6 bases and J by 8 bases, with 22 bases between them. CDR3 coding DNA: TGCAGCGTGGACCCCCGGGACGCATATCGGGGCTACACCTTC. Encoded protein: CSVDPRDAYRGYTF. The whole variable domain, remainder taken from reference TRBV29-1 and TRBJ1-2, is SAVISQKPSRDICQRGTSLTIQCQVDSQVTMMFWYRQQPGQSLTLIATANQGSEATYESGFVIDKFPISRPNLTFSTLTVSNMSPEDSSIYLCSVDPRDAYRGYTFGSGTRLTVV.

This clonotype was observed at least ten times. The chain couples TRBV9 to TRBJ2-3; 9 nucleotides align to TRBD2. The V and J ends lost 0 bases and 4 bases, in that order; junction bases with no gene match: 6. Germline V gene data show CDR1 as SGDLS and CDR2 as YYNGEE. The CDR3 sequence is 16 residues long. The CDR3 DNA follows: TGTGCCAGCAGCGTAGGGGGCGGGAGGGCCGCAGATACGCAGTATTTT. Its protein is CASSVGGGRAADTQYF.

The V gene is TRBV3-1, the J gene TRBJ1-5, with D tentatively TRBD1 (5 bases). Germline V lookup: CDR1 LGHDT, CDR2 YNNKEL (reference sequence). This CDR3 spans 15 amino acids. Trimming shortened V by 0 bases and J by 6 bases, and 12 bases separated the two germline ends. CDR3 in DNA: TGTGCCAGCAGCCAAGATACCGGCGGGGCTCAGCCCCAGCATTTT. It yields the protein CASSQDTGGAQPQHF.

The V and J genes are TRBV6-6 and TRBJ1-5; TRBD1 might be the D (5 bases). V was cut by 7 bases and J by 6 bases, with 13 bases left in between. Germline CDR1 MNHNY, CDR2 SVGAGI (reference sequence). The length of the CDR3 is 13 residues. The CDR3 DNA reads as TGTGCCAGCAATGGAGGGGATGGTCAGCCCCAGCATTTT. Translation gives CASNGGDGQPQHF.

This clonotype has a count of ten or more. This chain uses TRBV20-1 with TRBJ1-4; 9 nucleotides match TRBD1. This CDR3 is 15 amino acids long. Trimming took 0 bases from V and 5 from J; bases not matched to a gene: 4. Germline loops: CDR1 DFQATT, CDR2 SNEGSKA (reference sequence). DNA for the CDR3: TGCAGTGCTAGAGATGGCGGGACAGGGAATGAAAAACTGTTTTTT. It is translated as CSARDGGTGNEKLFF.

This clonotype was seen ten or more times. The chain recombines TRBV18 with TRBJ1-1; perhaps TRBD1 as D (5 bases). Looked up from germline, CDR1 is KGHSH and CDR2 is LQKENI. V was trimmed by 3 bases and J by 1 base, leaving 6 bases between them. This CDR3 contains 13 residues. The CDR3 is CASSPTANTEAFF. The CDR3 bases are TGTGCCAGCTCACCGACAGCGAACACTGAAGCTTTCTTT.

The rearrangement uses TRBV7-9 and TRBJ1-1; D call uncertain. Trimming stripped 7 bases from V and 4 bases from J, with 13 bases between. The germline V gene encodes CDR1 SEHNR and CDR2 FQNEAQ (reference sequence). The CDR3 is made up of 13 amino acids. The CDR3 loop is CASTEWAGTEAFF. The CDR3 nucleotides read TGTGCCAGCACCGAGTGGGCTGGCACTGAAGCTTTCTTT.

The rearrangement links TRBV15 to TRBJ2-6; D might be TRBD1 or TRBD2, each matching 5 bases. Trimming cost V 7 bases and J 0 bases, with 7 bases left between them. This CDR3 is 14 amino acids long. The V gene's germline CDR1 is LNHNV and CDR2 YYDKDF (reference sequence). In DNA form, the CDR3 reads TGTGCCACCAAGGGGACCTCTGGGGCCAACGTCCTGACTTTC. Its translation: CATKGTSGANVLTF.

CDR3 protein: CASSLAGGGLNEQFF. The CDR3 nucleotides are TGTGCCAGCTCTCTCGCGGGGGGCGGTTTAAATGAGCAGTTCTTC. This chain connects TRBV28 to TRBJ2-1, with TRBD2 identical over 8 bases. After removal of 8 bases from V and 7 bases from J, the junction contained 13 bases not matched to a gene. The germline gives CDR1 MDHEN, CDR2 SYDVKM. The length of the CDR3 is 15 residues.

The chain joins TRBV6-2 or TRBV6-3 to TRBJ1-1; no reliable D call. V lost 6 bases and J lost 7, with 18 bases in between. This CDR3 is 14 amino acids long. Per germline, CDR1 MNHEY and CDR2 SVGEGT. The CDR3 loop reads CASRYPSRHSEAFF. In nucleotides, the CDR3 is TGTGCCAGCAGGTACCCTTCCCGGCACAGTGAAGCTTTCTTT.

This clonotype showed up many times. The genes are TRBV29-1 and TRBJ2-1; TRBD2 matches at 8 bases. Losses at the gene ends were 3 bases for V and 10 bases for J; bases not matched to a gene: 17. Germline V gene sequence: CDR1 SQVTM, CDR2 ANQGSEA. The CDR3 has 16 residues. DNA of the CDR3: TGCAGCGTTGAGGTCTCACGCGGGGGGTCCCGGGGGGAGCAGTTCTTC. Protein product: CSVEVSRGGSRGEQFF.

In its sample, this clonotype was seen many times. V usage is TRBV28 and J usage is TRBJ2-7, with D perhaps matching TRBD1 (6 bases). The CDR3 contains 12 residues. Between the trimmed V and J ends, which lost 6 bases and 4 bases, there was a span of 10 bases. The germline gives CDR1 MDHEN, CDR2 SYDVKM. CDR3 loop: CASSQGQYEQYF. Written as DNA, the CDR3 is TGTGCCAGCAGCCAGGGACAATACGAGCAGTACTTC.

This clonotype was seen ten or more times. The chain links TRBV10-3 to TRBJ2-1; D is tentatively TRBD1 or TRBD2 (5 bases each). Germline CDR1 ENHRY, CDR2 SYGVKD. There are 16 residues in the CDR3. V lost 0 bases and J 6 bases, leaving 15 bases between the germline ends. The chain's CDR3 is CAISESRQGEANEQFF. The CDR3 DNA follows: TGTGCCATCAGTGAGTCACGGCAGGGAGAGGCCAATGAGCAGTTCTTC.

V and J are TRBV10-1 and TRBJ1-2; D gene unclear. Looked up from germline, CDR1 is WNHNN and CDR2 is SYGVQD (reference sequence). The germline V and J ends were trimmed by 2 bases and 3 bases, with 7 bases remaining between them. The CDR3 is made up of 13 amino acids. The CDR3 DNA reads TGCGCCAGCAGTGAGGCGGCAGACTATGGCTACACCTTC. It is translated as CASSEAADYGYTF.

This chain links TRBV20-1 with TRBJ2-4, with D perhaps matching TRBD1 or TRBD2 (5 bases each). Gene TRBJ2-7 matches the end of the DNA better, so the J call may be wrong. Germline V lookup: CDR1 DFQATT, CDR2 SNEGSKA (reference sequence). The CDR3 totals 15 residues. The CDR3 here is CSAGGMRGYVGEQYF. The CDR3 coding sequence is TGCAGTGCTGGGGGAATGAGGGGCTATGTTGGCGAGCAGTACTTC.

The chain links TRBV5-1 to TRBJ2-1; D may be TRBD2 (6 bases). The CDR3 is made up of 15 amino acids. Germline-derived CDR1 and CDR2 are SGHRS and YFSETQ. The germline V and J ends were trimmed by 0 bases and 5 bases, with 12 bases remaining between them. CDR3: CASSLGVGGDNEQFF. The CDR3 nucleotides read TGCGCCAGCAGCTTGGGTGTCGGCGGGGACAATGAGCAGTTCTTC.

This rearrangement joins TRBV6-1 to TRBJ2-3; D is ambiguous. Trimming left V 6 bases short and J 13 bases short, with 14 bases between. In germline, CDR1 is MNHNS, CDR2 SASEGT. This CDR3 is built from 11 residues. The CDR3 DNA sequence: TGTGCCAGCAGCGTAGAGGCCACAAAGTATTTT. This codes for CASSVEATKYF.

The chain recombines TRBV7-2 with TRBJ2-3; no clear D. V lost 1 base and J lost 1, with 9 bases in between. The CDR3 extends over 15 amino acids. CDR1 SGHTA and CDR2 FQGNSA come from the germline V gene. As DNA, the CDR3 is TGTGCCAGCAGCTTAGGAACCGATCGCACAGATACGCAGTATTTT. It yields the protein CASSLGTDRTDTQYF.

This clonotype occurred a few times. V gene TRBV7-9 combines with J gene TRBJ2-1; 9 bases fit TRBD2. V lost 3 bases, J lost 3 bases, and 3 bases stayed unmatched. The CDR3 contains 15 residues. Germline loops: CDR1 SEHNR, CDR2 FQNEAQ (reference sequence). In nucleotides, the CDR3 is TGTGCCAGCAGCTTGTCTAGCGGGGTCTACAATGAGCAGTTCTTC. Encoded protein: CASSLSSGVYNEQFF.

The V and J genes are TRBV7-2 and TRBJ2-5; D is possibly TRBD1 (5 bases). The germline V gene encodes CDR1 SGHTA and CDR2 FQGNSA. V was shortened by 4 bases and J by 2 bases, with 14 bases between the two germline ends. The CDR3 runs to 15 residues. The CDR3: CASSSGDRAQETQYF. DNA for the CDR3: TGTGCCAGCAGCTCCGGAGACAGAGCACAAGAGACCCAGTACTTC.